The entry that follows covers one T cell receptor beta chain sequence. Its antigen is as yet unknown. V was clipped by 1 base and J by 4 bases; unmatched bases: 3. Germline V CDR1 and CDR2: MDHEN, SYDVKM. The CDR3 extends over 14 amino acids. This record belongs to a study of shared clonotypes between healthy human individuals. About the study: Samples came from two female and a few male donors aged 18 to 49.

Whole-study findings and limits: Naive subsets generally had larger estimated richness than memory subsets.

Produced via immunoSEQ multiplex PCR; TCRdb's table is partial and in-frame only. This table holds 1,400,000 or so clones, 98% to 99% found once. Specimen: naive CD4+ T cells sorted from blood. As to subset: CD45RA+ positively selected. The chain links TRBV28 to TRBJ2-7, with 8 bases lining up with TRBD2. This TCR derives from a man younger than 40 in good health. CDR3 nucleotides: TGTGCCAGCAGTTTATCATCTAGCGGGTACGAGCAGTACTTC. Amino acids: CASSLSSSGYEQYF.